These 8 T cell receptor beta chains originate from one sample sequenced in a study of vaccination effects on CD4 cells after COVID-19 (dated 2022 in TCRdb). In the ViraFEST assay, PBMC were stimulated with viral peptide pools, and TCR sequencing was then used to find antigen-specific CD4+ T cell clonotypes based on their expansion. After around eleven days of culture, CD4+ T cells were isolated with the EasySep CD4+ T cell isolation kit. None of the healthy vaccine recipients had a prior SARS-CoV-2 infection, which was confirmed by nucleocapsid antibody tests that came back negative both before and after vaccination. The antigens these receptors bind are not known. Library preparation used the immunoSEQ multiplex PCR assay. The immuneACCESS repertoire file appears here via TCRdb, limited to in-frame rearrangements. These files lack a portion of the clones; in checked studies, under half of the deficit traces to unresolved V genes, and the cause of the others is not known. Here the sample has tens of thousands of clones; 70% to 80% occur a single time. The top ten clones comprise 9.5% to 15% of the sample.

The specimen was CD4+ T cells from PBMCs cultured with HCoV-OC43 spike peptides, collected before COVID-19 vaccination. Sample cell subset or site, as interpreted from the label and publication: HCoV-OC43 spike overlapping peptide pool stimulation. These receptors came from a human donor who received a COVID-19 vaccine.

The chain links TRBV6-6 to TRBJ2-7; no reliable D call. From germline, CDR1 is MNHNY and CDR2 SVGAGI (reference sequence). The CDR3 consists of 15 residues. V lost 0 bases, J lost 1 base, and 10 bases lay in between. The CDR3 sequence is CASSYSVPISYEQYF. The CDR3 bases are TGTGCCAGCAGTTACTCCGTTCCGATTTCCTACGAGCAGTACTTC.

This clone was seen only a few times. The chain recombines TRBV18 with TRBJ1-1; TRBD1 is a possible D gene (5 bases). Germline CDR1 and CDR2: KGHSH and LQKENI. The length of the CDR3 is 15 residues. Between the trimmed V and J ends, which lost 2 bases and 4 bases, there was a span of 14 bases. The CDR3 is CASSPGQGVGTEAFF. The CDR3 DNA reads as TGTGCCAGCTCACCAGGGCAAGGGGTCGGCACTGAAGCTTTCTTT. Full variable domain (outside the CDR3, taken from reference TRBV18 and TRBJ1-1): NAGVMQNPRHLVRRRGQEARLRCSPMKGHSHVYWYRQLPEEGLKFMVYLQKENIIDESGMPKERFSAEFPKEGPSILRIQQVVRGDSAAYFCASSPGQGVGTEAFFGQGTRLTVV.

The rearrangement joins TRBV11-1 to TRBJ1-1; D is unclear. The V gene's germline CDR1 is SGHAT and CDR2 FQDESV (reference sequence). This CDR3 has 14 residues. V dropped 8 bases and J dropped 0 bases, with 13 bases sitting between them. CDR3 sequence reads: CASVPTGLNTEAFF. CDR3 nucleotides: TGTGCCAGCGTTCCAACGGGCTTGAACACTGAAGCTTTCTTT. Complete variable domain (other parts from reference TRBV11-1 and TRBJ1-1): EAEVAQSPRYKITEKSQAVAFWCDPISGHATLYWYRQILGQGPELLVQFQDESVVDDSQLPKDRFSAERLKGVDSTLKIQPAELGDSAMYLCASVPTGLNTEAFFGQGTRLTVV.

The chain couples TRBV12-3 or TRBV12-4 to TRBJ2-5; D gene ambiguous. The CDR3 totals 13 residues. V was trimmed by 2 bases and J by 2 bases, leaving 6 bases between them. This CDR3 reads CASSLSAQETQYF. The CDR3, as DNA: TGTGCCAGCAGTTTATCGGCACAAGAGACCCAGTACTTC.

The V gene is TRBV2, the J gene TRBJ1-2; 12 bases fit TRBD1. The V and J ends lost 6 bases and 7 bases, in that order; junction bases with no gene match: 6. CDR1 is SNHLY, CDR2 FYNNEI, per germline. The CDR3 extends over 14 amino acids. The CDR3 reads CASRRDRGLGGYTF. CDR3 sequence (DNA): TGTGCCAGCAGACGGGACAGGGGGCTTGGTGGCTACACCTTC.

By frequency in the sample, this clone is large. V gene TRBV4-1 combines with J gene TRBJ1-3; 7 bases line up with TRBD1. This CDR3 is 15 amino acids long. Trimming at V came to 6 bases and at J to 5 bases, leaving 10 bases not matched to a gene. CDR1 and CDR2 (germline): MGHRA, YSYEKL. CDR3 sequence reads: CASRPDRDPRNTIYF. The CDR3 DNA reads TGCGCCAGCAGACCCGACAGGGACCCACGAAACACCATATATTTT.

The rearrangement joins TRBV5-1 to TRBJ2-7; no reliable D call. Trimming removed 2 bases at V and 4 bases at J, with 7 bases between. CDR1 and CDR2 from the germline V gene are SGHRS and YFSETQ. This CDR3 has 12 residues. In nucleotides, the CDR3 is TGCGCCAGCAGCTTTGACGTTTACGAGCAGTACTTC. It specifies CASSFDVYEQYF.

The genes are TRBV3-1 (or the pseudogene TRBV3-2) and TRBJ1-2; 9 nucleotides line up with TRBD1. The junction had 3 bases not matched to a gene; V was cut back by 0 bases and J by 1 base. The length of the CDR3 is 16 residues. CDR1 is LGHDT, CDR2 YNNKEL, per germline (reference sequence). CDR3 amino acids: CASSQDPGQGNYGYTF. The CDR3, as DNA: TGTGCCAGCAGCCAAGACCCGGGACAGGGTAACTATGGCTACACCTTC.